Listed here are 14 T cell receptor beta chains from one sample, sequenced in a study of OX40 agonist ivuxolimab in advanced cancers. Libraries were prepared by immunoSEQ multiplex PCR; TCRdb keeps only in-frame clonotypes and omits some of them. The table lists approximately 48,000 clones, 87% of them singletons. The sample in question was CD4+ or CD8+ T cells sorted from blood, obtained in a trial of the OX40 agonist ivuxolimab. Receptors were obtained from an adult with an advanced solid tumor such as melanoma, head and neck, liver or kidney cancer.

The chain combines TRBV11-2 with TRBJ2-5; tentatively, D is TRBD1 (6 bases). Trimming left V 5 bases short and J 3 bases short, with 10 bases between. The CDR3 consists of 13 residues. Germline V gene lookup returns CDR1 SGHAT and CDR2 FQNNGV. The CDR3 sequence: CASSPGQKETQYF. The CDR3 DNA reads as TGTGCCAGCAGCCCCGGACAGAAAGAGACCCAGTACTTC.

The CDR3 protein is CASSLTRGGGDTEAFF. The CDR3 DNA follows: TGTGCCAGCAGTCTAACCAGGGGGGGTGGCGACACTGAAGCTTTCTTT. This chain links TRBV25-1 with TRBJ1-1; 7 nucleotides line up with TRBD1. The CDR3 is 16 residues long. The germline V gene has CDR1 MGHDK and CDR2 SYGVNS. V dropped 5 bases and J dropped 3; count of bases not matched to a gene: 12.

This clone was seen more than once but under ten times. This chain uses TRBV6-1 with TRBJ2-4; D call uncertain. The germline CDR1 and CDR2 sequences are MNHNS and SASEGT. There are 16 residues in the CDR3. V lost 0 bases and J lost 2, with 11 bases in between. CDR3 loop: CASSEAGYETKNIQYF. The CDR3 nucleotides are TGTGCCAGCAGTGAAGCGGGGTACGAGACCAAAAACATTCAGTACTTC.

V and J are TRBV19 and TRBJ2-1; possibly TRBD2 for D (6 bases). This CDR3 is built from 14 residues. V dropped 3 bases and J dropped 3 bases, with 9 bases sitting between them. CDR1 and CDR2 from the germline V gene are LNHDA and SQIVND (reference sequence). As DNA, the CDR3 is TGTGCCAGTAGTATGGGGGGAGGCTACAATGAGCAGTTCTTC. This sequence encodes CASSMGGGYNEQFF.

The chain combines TRBV4-1 with TRBJ1-2; D unclear. V dropped 1 base and J dropped 8 bases, with 14 bases sitting between them. Germline values: CDR1 MGHRA, CDR2 YSYEKL. The CDR3 is 14 amino acids. The CDR3, as DNA: TGCGCCAGCAGCCAAGGGGGAAGGGAGATCGGCTACACCTTC. It codes for CASSQGGREIGYTF.

The V and J genes are TRBV9 and TRBJ2-1; a weak D match, TRBD1 (5 bases). Looked up from germline, CDR1 is SGDLS and CDR2 is YYNGEE. The CDR3 has 15 amino acids. With 2 bases removed from V and 2 bases from J, the gap between germline ends came to 11 bases. The CDR3 is CASSVAGQTYNEQFF. CDR3 nucleotide sequence: TGTGCCAGCAGCGTGGCCGGACAAACCTACAATGAGCAGTTCTTC.

The chain links TRBV29-1 to TRBJ1-1; tentatively, D is TRBD1 (5 bases). There are 13 residues in the CDR3. Germline V lookup: CDR1 SQVTM, CDR2 ANQGSEA. V gave up 7 bases and J gave up 4 bases, with 16 bases separating them. The CDR3 here is CSDLSGARTEAFF. CDR3 sequence (DNA): TGCAGCGACTTATCCGGGGCTCGCACTGAAGCTTTCTTT.

This clone appeared a single time. CDR3 DNA sequence: TGTGCCAGCAGCTTGTGGGGCGTCTCCTACGAGCAGTACTTC. Translated: CASSLWGVSYEQYF. The chain uses TRBV5-5 and TRBJ2-7; D possibly corresponds to TRBD1 (5 bases). Germline loops: CDR1 SGHKS, CDR2 YYEKEE (reference sequence). The CDR3 runs to 14 residues. V gave up 1 base and J gave up 0 bases, with 8 bases separating them.

V gene TRBV5-3 combines with J gene TRBJ1-4, with a weak D call TRBD1 (5 bases). TRBV5-3 is an ORF; its function is uncertain. CDR3 length: 14 residues. V was trimmed by 4 bases and J by 2 bases, leaving 9 bases between them. CDR3 protein: CARSGGVTNEKLFF. For the CDR3, the DNA is TGTGCCAGAAGCGGAGGGGTCACTAATGAAAAACTGTTTTTT.

J is TRBJ1-1 and V is TRBV4-3; D is unclear. The CDR3 spans 12 residues. Trimming stripped 2 bases from V and 4 bases from J, with 5 bases between. Germline V CDR1 and CDR2: LGHNA, YSLEER. CDR3 coding DNA: TGCGCCAGCAGCCAATTAGGCACTGAAGCTTTCTTT. This gives the protein CASSQLGTEAFF.

The sample holds one count of this clone. This sequence joins TRBV9 and TRBJ2-7; perhaps TRBD1 as D (6 bases). Trimming removed 2 bases at V and 2 bases at J, with 11 bases between. Germline-derived CDR1 and CDR2 are SGDLS and YYNGEE. This CDR3 comprises 14 residues. Here the CDR3 reads CASSVGQGPYEQYF. CDR3 nucleotide sequence: TGTGCCAGCAGCGTGGGCCAGGGGCCCTACGAGCAGTACTTC. The full variable domain, completed using reference TRBV9 and TRBJ2-7, is DSGVTQTPKHLITATGQRVTLRCSPRSGDLSVYWYQQSLDQGLQFLIQYYNGEERAKGNILERFSAQQFPDLHSELNLSSLELGDSALYFCASSVGQGPYEQYFGPGTRLTVT.

This rearrangement joins TRBV7-6 to TRBJ2-7; D possibly matches TRBD1 or TRBD2 (5 bases each). CDR1 and CDR2 (germline): SGHVS, FNYEAQ. V was clipped by 5 bases and J by 7 bases, with 21 bases between them. The CDR3 extends over 15 amino acids. CDR3: CASSLIGNGAEEQYF. CDR3 bases: TGTGCCAGCAGCCTTATCGGGAACGGGGCGGAGGAGCAGTACTTC.

The V call is TRBV7-9, the J call TRBJ2-1; 8 bases are shared with TRBD2. The CDR3 totals 17 residues. CDR1 and CDR2 from the germline V gene are SEHNR and FQNEAQ (reference sequence). V shed 5 bases and J 4 bases; nucleotides not matched to a gene: 13. Here the CDR3 DNA reads TGTGCCAGCAGCCCCACTAGCGGCAGGCCAATATACAATGAGCAGTTCTTC. Translation: CASSPTSGRPIYNEQFF.

This chain uses TRBV5-8 with TRBJ2-5; no firm D call. CDR1 is SGHTS, CDR2 YDEGEE, per germline. This CDR3 has 13 amino acids. V lost 0 bases and J lost 2, with 5 bases in between. The CDR3 DNA reads TGTGCCAGCAGCTTGGGCGGACAAGAGACCCAGTACTTC. It yields the protein CASSLGGQETQYF. The variable domain in full, with the rest retrieved from reference TRBV5-8 and TRBJ2-5, is EAGVTQSPTHLIKTRGQQATLRCSPISGHTSVYWYQQALGLGLQFLLWYDEGEERNRGNFPPRFSGRQFPNYSSELNVNALELEDSALYLCASSLGGQETQYFGPGTRLLVL.